This T cell receptor (beta chain) was identified in a study of radiotherapy plus CTLA-4 blockade in lung cancer. Across the study: Of all patients, more than 15% responded objectively and roughly 31% showed disease control.

Germline loops: CDR1 KGHSH, CDR2 LQKENI. Trimming took 3 bases from V and 2 from J; bases not matched to a gene: 18. The CDR3 is made up of 20 amino acids. Concerning this clone: Its specificity is not known.

The table came from immunoSEQ multiplex PCR; TCRdb's copy has only in-frame clones and leaves some out. The data hold around 85,000 clones, with approximately 86% observed a single time. Study-level findings and limits: Blood-borne expansion of tumor-derived TCR clones followed radiotherapy plus ipilimumab. Interferon-beta, together with early blood T cell clone dynamics, reportedly best predicted response.

The specimen was peripheral blood, collected from a patient treated with radiotherapy plus ipilimumab. This chain joins TRBV18 and TRBJ2-1, with 8 bases that match TRBD2. The clonotype was recovered from a human donor with non-small cell lung cancer who had a partial response to radiotherapy plus ipilimumab. The DNA of the CDR3 is TGTGCCAGCTCACCTCTATCCGGGAGGGGCCCATACAAAACCTACAATGAGCAGTTCTTC. Translated: CASSPLSGRGPYKTYNEQFF.